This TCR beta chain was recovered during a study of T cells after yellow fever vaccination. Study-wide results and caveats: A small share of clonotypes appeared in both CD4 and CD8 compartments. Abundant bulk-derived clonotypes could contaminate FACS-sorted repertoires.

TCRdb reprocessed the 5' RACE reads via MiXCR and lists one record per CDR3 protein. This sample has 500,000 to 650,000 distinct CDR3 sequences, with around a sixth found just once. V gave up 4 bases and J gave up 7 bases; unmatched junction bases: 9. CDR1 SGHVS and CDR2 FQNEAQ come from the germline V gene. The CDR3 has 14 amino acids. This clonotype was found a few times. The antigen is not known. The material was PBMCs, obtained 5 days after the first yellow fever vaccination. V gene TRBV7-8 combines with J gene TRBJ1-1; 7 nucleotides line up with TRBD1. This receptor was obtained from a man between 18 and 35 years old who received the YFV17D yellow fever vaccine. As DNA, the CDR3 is TGTGCCAGCAGCTCCCGAACCCGACAGGGTGAAGCTTTCTTT. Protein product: CASSSRTRQGEAFF.